These 10 T cell receptor beta chains were sequenced from one sample in a study of cytomegalovirus exposure and HLA in healthy donors. The PCR employed 60 Vbeta primers together with 13 Jbeta primers. Repertoires were generated with immunoSEQ multiplex PCR, while TCRdb's copy carries only in-frame clones and drops some. The top ten hold approximately 11% of the sample, which has 120,000 or so clones, roughly four fifths seen once. Input material: PBMCs. The source of these receptors is a male donor in good health and CMV-seropositive.

V is TRBV28 and J is TRBJ2-3; TRBD2 matches 13 bases. Per the germline V gene, CDR1 is MDHEN and CDR2 is SYDVKM. This CDR3 region has 16 residues. J was trimmed by 4 bases and V by 6 bases; bases with no gene match: 7. The CDR3, as DNA: TGTGCCAGCAGACCGACTAGCGGGAGGACGGCAGATACGCAGTATTTT. It specifies CASRPTSGRTADTQYF. The full variable domain, its missing parts supplied by reference TRBV28 and TRBJ2-3, is DVKVTQSSRYLVKRTGEKVFLECVQDMDHENMFWYRQDPGLGLRLIYFSYDVKMKEKGDIPEGYSVSREKKERFSLILESASTNQTSMYLCASRPTSGRTADTQYFGPGTRLTVL.

V and J are TRBV19 and TRBJ2-5, with D perhaps TRBD1 (5 bases). The germline V gene encodes CDR1 LNHDA and CDR2 SQIVND (reference sequence). The CDR3 runs 14 residues. V lost 3 bases, J lost 5 bases, and 13 bases lay in between. The chain's CDR3 is CASSISSTAETQYF. CDR3 bases: TGTGCCAGTAGTATTTCATCGACAGCGGAGACCCAGTACTTC.

This rearrangement joins TRBV28 to TRBJ1-4; tentative D call: TRBD1 (5 bases). Per the germline V gene, CDR1 is MDHEN and CDR2 is SYDVKM. The CDR3 loop spans 15 amino acids. V lost 2 bases and J lost 7, with 14 bases in between. This CDR3 is CASSLTGVEAEKLFF. The CDR3 DNA reads as TGTGCCAGCAGTTTAACGGGGGTAGAGGCTGAAAAACTGTTTTTT.

On this clone itself: An end of the junction differs from the germline gene, which may be a read error. V usage is TRBV4-3 and J usage is TRBJ2-7; TRBD2 matches 12 bases. The V gene's germline CDR1 is LGHNA and CDR2 YSLEER. The length of the CDR3 is 15 residues. The CDR3 region has the DNA TGCGCCAACAGCCAAGAAGGACTAGCGGGATCCGAGCAGTACTTC. Translation gives CANSQEGLAGSEQYF.

There are a few counts of this clone. The chain has TRBV2 and TRBJ2-3; D is perhaps TRBD1 (5 bases). CDR1 and CDR2 from the germline V gene are SNHLY and FYNNEI. The CDR3 length is 15 residues. V lost 0 bases, J lost 5 bases, and 12 bases lay in between. As DNA, the CDR3 is TGTGCCAGCAGTGAAGCCAGCAGGGATGGAGATACGCAGTATTTT. Translation: CASSEASRDGDTQYF.

The chain joins TRBV10-3 to TRBJ1-4; D is unclear. CDR1 ENHRY and CDR2 SYGVKD come from the germline V gene. Trimming took 2 bases from V and 7 from J, leaving 11 bases between them. The CDR3 runs to 14 residues. The CDR3 spells CAISEGLGLEKLFF. DNA for the CDR3: TGTGCCATCAGTGAGGGACTCGGGCTTGAAAAACTGTTTTTT.

The V and J genes are TRBV7-9 and TRBJ1-3, with 8 bases that match TRBD1. Germline assignment: CDR1 SEHNR and CDR2 FQNEAQ (reference sequence). The CDR3 is 17 residues long. V was clipped by 3 bases and J by 2 bases; unmatched bases: 9. DNA for the CDR3: TGTGCCAGCAGCTTGGGCCGGAGGACAGGGACTGGAAACACCATATATTTT. The encoded protein is CASSLGRRTGTGNTIYF.

The gene calls are TRBV19 and TRBJ2-3; 15 positions agree with TRBD2. CDR3 length equals 19 residues. The junction had 17 bases not matched to a gene; V was cut back by 7 bases and J by 6 bases. From germline, CDR1 is LNHDA and CDR2 SQIVND (reference sequence). DNA of the CDR3: TGTGCCAGTACCCCTAAAGGGACTAGCGGGAGGAGGAGCGGGGATACGCAGTATTTT. This sequence encodes CASTPKGTSGRRSGDTQYF.

The gene calls are TRBV7-8 and TRBJ1-3; TRBD1 agrees at 7 bases. J gave up 1 base and V 3 bases, and 6 bases lay outside the gene matches. This CDR3 is 16 amino acids long. CDR1 SGHVS and CDR2 FQNEAQ come from the germline V gene. The CDR3 DNA reads as TGTGCCAGCAGCTTGGAGACAGGGTTATCTGGAAACACCATATATTTT. Translating it yields CASSLETGLSGNTIYF.

The rearrangement links TRBV28 to TRBJ2-1, with D tentatively TRBD2 (5 bases). This CDR3 is built from 14 residues. CDR1 is MDHEN and CDR2 is SYDVKM in the germline V gene. V shed 10 bases and J shed 5 bases, with 18 bases lying between them. In nucleotides, the CDR3 is TGTGCCACTGAGGGCTCCGGGTTACACAATGAGCAGTTCTTC. This encodes CATEGSGLHNEQFF.